This TCR beta chain was identified in a study of cytomegalovirus exposure and HLA in healthy donors. The PCR used 60 Vbeta and 13 Jbeta primers. TCRdb's copy holds only in-frame clones and misses some; the assay was immunoSEQ multiplex PCR. Among approximately 110,000 clones listed, less than 75% were seen once. Per the germline V gene, CDR1 is SQVTM and CDR2 is ANQGSEA. This CDR3 is 16 amino acids long. Trimming removed 4 bases from V and 7 bases from J; junction bases left unmatched: 14. The sample comprised PBMCs. The chain recombines TRBV29-1 with TRBJ2-1; 9 bases agree with TRBD2. The clonotype originates from a man aged 40-55 years in good health and CMV-seropositive. The CDR3 loop is CSVGVPLAGDTNEQFF. Written as DNA, the CDR3 is TGCAGCGTTGGGGTCCCGTTAGCGGGAGATACGAATGAGCAGTTCTTC.